The T cell receptor (beta chain) described here comes from a study of blood T cell repertoires in COVID-19. Only in-frame clones appear in the TCRdb table, and some are missing; sequencing was by immunoSEQ multiplex PCR. The sample lists some 49,000 clones, 80% to 95% occurring once. Germline-derived CDR1 and CDR2 are MNHNY and SVGAGI (reference sequence). CDR3 length: 16 residues. With V trimmed by 2 bases and J by 5 bases, 11 bases remained unmatched. Seattle patient enrollment occurred during active infection, with longitudinal follow-up thereafter. The sequenced sample consisted of peripheral blood. This TCR was sampled from a man aged 55 to 70 with COVID-19, enrolled during active disease. This chain uses TRBV6-6 with TRBJ1-2; 7 bases are shared with TRBD1. CDR3 loop: CASSYGGPQGQYGYTF. The DNA of the CDR3 is TGTGCCAGCAGTTACGGGGGCCCCCAGGGACAGTATGGCTACACCTTC.